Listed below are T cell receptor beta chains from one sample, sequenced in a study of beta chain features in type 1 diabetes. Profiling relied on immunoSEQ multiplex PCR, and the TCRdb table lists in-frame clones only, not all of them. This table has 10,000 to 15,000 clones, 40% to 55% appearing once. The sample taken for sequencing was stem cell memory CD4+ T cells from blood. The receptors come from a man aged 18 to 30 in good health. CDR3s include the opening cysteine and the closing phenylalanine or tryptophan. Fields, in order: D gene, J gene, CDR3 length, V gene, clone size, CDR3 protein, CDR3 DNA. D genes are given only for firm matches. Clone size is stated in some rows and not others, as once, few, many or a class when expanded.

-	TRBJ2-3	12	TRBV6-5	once	CASSTSGDTQYF	TGTGCCAGCAGTACTTCCGGGGATACGCAGTATTTT
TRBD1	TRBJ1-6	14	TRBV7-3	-	CASSQTGDNSPLHF	TGTGCCAGCAGCCAGACAGGGGATAATTCACCCCTCCACTTT
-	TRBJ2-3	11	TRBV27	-	CASSPRGTQYF	TGTGCCAGCAGTCCCAGAGGGACGCAGTATTTT
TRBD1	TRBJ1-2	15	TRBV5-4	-	CASSKGQGEHYGYTF	TGTGCCAGCAGCAAGGGACAGGGGGAACACTATGGCTACACCTTC
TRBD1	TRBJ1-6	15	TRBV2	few	CASSENEGAYSPLHF	TGTGCCAGCAGTGAAAATGAGGGGGCATACTCACCCCTCCACTTT
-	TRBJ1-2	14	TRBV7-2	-	CASSLNPGSYGYTF	TGTGCCAGCAGCTTAAACCCGGGGAGCTATGGCTACACCTTC
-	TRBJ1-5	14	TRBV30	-	CAWSVGGGNQPQHF	TGTGCCTGGAGTGTAGGGGGTGGCAATCAGCCCCAGCATTTT
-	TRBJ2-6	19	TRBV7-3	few	CASSLLPGRSGSGANVLTF	TGTGCCAGCAGCTTATTGCCAGGCCGTTCCGGCTCTGGGGCCAACGTCCTGACTTTC
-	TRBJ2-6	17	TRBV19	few	CASSGRGYASGANVLTF	TGTGCCAGTAGTGGCAGGGGATATGCCTCTGGGGCCAACGTCCTGACTTTC
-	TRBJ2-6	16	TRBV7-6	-	CASSLASRSGANVLTF	TGTGCCAGCAGCTTAGCCAGTCGCTCTGGGGCCAACGTCCTGACTTTC
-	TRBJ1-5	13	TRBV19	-	CASSRRGHQPQHF	TGTGCCAGTAGTCGAAGGGGCCATCAGCCCCAGCATTTT
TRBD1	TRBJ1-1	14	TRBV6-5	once	CASIPHTGVTEAFF	TGTGCCAGCATACCCCACACAGGGGTGACTGAAGCTTTCTTT
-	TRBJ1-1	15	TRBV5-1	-	CASSLDGSGDTEAFF	TGCGCCAGCAGCTTGGACGGGAGTGGGGACACTGAAGCTTTCTTT
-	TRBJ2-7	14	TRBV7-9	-	CASSQSPGDSEQYF	TGTGCCAGCAGCCAAAGCCCCGGGGATAGCGAGCAGTACTTC
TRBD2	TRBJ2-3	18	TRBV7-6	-	CASTVLAGGPFKSDTQYF	TGTGCCAGCACCGTTTTAGCGGGGGGGCCGTTCAAGTCAGATACGCAGTATTTT
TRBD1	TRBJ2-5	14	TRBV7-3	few	CASSKQGPGETQYF	TGTGCCAGCAGCAAACAGGGGCCGGGGGAGACCCAGTACTTC
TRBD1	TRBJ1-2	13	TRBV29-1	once	CSVAGQENYGYTF	TGCAGCGTTGCGGGACAGGAGAACTATGGCTACACCTTC
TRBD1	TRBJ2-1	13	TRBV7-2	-	CASSFTTGSGQFF	TGTGCCAGCAGCTTTACGACAGGGAGCGGGCAGTTCTTC
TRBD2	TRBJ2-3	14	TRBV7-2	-	CASSSPSGGDTQYF	TGTGCCAGCAGCTCCCCTAGCGGGGGAGATACGCAGTATTTT
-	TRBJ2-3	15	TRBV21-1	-	CASSKGRQGADTQYF	TGTGCCAGCAGCAAAGGGAGACAGGGTGCAGATACGCAGTATTTT
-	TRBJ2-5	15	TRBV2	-	CASMLIRPVMETQYF	TGTGCCAGCATGCTGATCAGGCCCGTGATGGAGACCCAGTACTTC
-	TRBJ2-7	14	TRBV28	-	CASILGGRSYEQYF	TGTGCCAGCATACTAGGAGGGCGCTCCTACGAGCAGTACTTC
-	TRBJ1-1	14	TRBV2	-	CASSLIYMNTEAFF	TGTGCCAGCAGCTTAATTTATATGAACACTGAAGCTTTCTTT
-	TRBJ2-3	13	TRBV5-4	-	CASSLLSTDTQYF	TGTGCCAGCAGCTTGCTAAGCACAGATACGCAGTATTTT
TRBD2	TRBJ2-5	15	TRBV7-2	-	CASSLPAGWKETQYF	TGTGCCAGCAGCTTACCAGCGGGGTGGAAAGAGACCCAGTACTTC
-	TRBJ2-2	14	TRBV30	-	CAWRTQGSTGELFF	TGTGCCTGGAGGACTCAGGGGTCCACCGGGGAGCTGTTTTTT
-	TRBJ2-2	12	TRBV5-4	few	CASSSYTGELFF	TGTGCCAGCAGCTCCTACACCGGGGAGCTGTTTTTT
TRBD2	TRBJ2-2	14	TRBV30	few	CAHRTAGGTGELFF	TGTGCCCATCGGACGGCGGGGGGAACCGGGGAGCTGTTTTTT
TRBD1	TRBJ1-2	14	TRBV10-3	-	CAITPGRGNYGYTF	TGTGCCATCACCCCAGGCAGGGGGAACTATGGCTACACCTTC
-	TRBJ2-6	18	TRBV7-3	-	CASSRGGTGSSGANVLTF	TGTGCCAGCAGCCGCGGAGGGACGGGTTCCTCTGGGGCCAACGTCCTGACTTTC
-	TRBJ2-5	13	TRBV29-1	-	CSVEGAVGETQYF	TGCAGCGTTGAGGGGGCTGTAGGGGAGACCCAGTACTTC
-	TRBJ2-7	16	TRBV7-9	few	CASSLAAGTRSHEQYF	TGTGCCAGCAGCTTAGCGGCCGGGACTCGCTCACACGAGCAGTACTTC
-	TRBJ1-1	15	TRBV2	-	CASSVAELMNTEAFF	TGTGCCAGCAGTGTGGCGGAGCTTATGAACACTGAAGCTTTCTTT
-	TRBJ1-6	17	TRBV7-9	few	CASSFTGTQNYNSPLHF	TGTGCCAGCAGCTTCACCGGGACACAAAACTATAATTCACCCCTCCACTTT
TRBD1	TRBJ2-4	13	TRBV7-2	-	CASSTRQGGIQYF	TGTGCCAGCAGCACCCGACAGGGCGGCATTCAGTACTTC
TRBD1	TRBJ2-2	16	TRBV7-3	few	CASSLMGTGAAGELFF	TGTGCCAGCAGCTTAATGGGGACAGGGGCTGCCGGGGAGCTGTTTTTT
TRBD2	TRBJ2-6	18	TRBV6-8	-	CASSYGSGGASGANVLTF	TGTGCCAGCAGTTACGGTAGCGGGGGGGCCTCTGGGGCCAACGTCCTGACTTTC
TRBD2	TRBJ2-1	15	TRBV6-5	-	CASSRRTSSHNEQFF	TGTGCCAGCAGTCGCCGGACTAGCAGCCACAATGAGCAGTTCTTC
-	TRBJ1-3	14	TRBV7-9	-	CASNPGSSGNTIYF	TGTGCCAGCAACCCGGGGAGCTCTGGAAACACCATATATTTT
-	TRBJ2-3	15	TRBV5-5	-	CASSAKTGSTDTQYF	TGTGCCAGCAGCGCGAAAACAGGCAGCACAGATACGCAGTATTTT
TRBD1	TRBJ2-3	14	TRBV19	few	CASSRTGGTDTQYF	TGTGCCAGTAGTCGGACAGGGGGCACAGATACGCAGTATTTT
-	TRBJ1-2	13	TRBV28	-	CASSTTWRGGYTF	TGTGCCAGCAGCACCACGTGGAGAGGGGGCTACACCTTC
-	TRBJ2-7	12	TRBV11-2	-	CASSTDSYEQYF	TGTGCCAGCAGCACAGACTCCTACGAGCAGTACTTC
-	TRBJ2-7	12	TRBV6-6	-	CASSYPGYEQYF	TGTGCCAGCAGTTACCCCGGGTACGAGCAGTACTTC
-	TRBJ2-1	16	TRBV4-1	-	CASSQEPNRVELEQFF	TGCGCCAGCAGCCAAGAACCTAACAGGGTGGAGCTTGAGCAGTTCTTC